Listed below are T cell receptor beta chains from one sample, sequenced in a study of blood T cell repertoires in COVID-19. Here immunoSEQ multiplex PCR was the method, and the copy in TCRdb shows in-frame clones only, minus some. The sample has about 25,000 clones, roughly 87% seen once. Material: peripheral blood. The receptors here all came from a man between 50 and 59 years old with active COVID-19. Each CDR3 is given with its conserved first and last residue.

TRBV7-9 CASSYRGPGETQYF
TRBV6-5 CASRNRANNEQFF
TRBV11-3 CASSYRGNQETQYF
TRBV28 CASSLSGTLNTGELFF
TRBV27 CASSLGSPYNEQFF
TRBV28 CASSFRGKLFF
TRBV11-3 CASSLGSGGGTEAFF
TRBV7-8 CASDFRLYSNQPQHF
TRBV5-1 CASRRWGDEQFF
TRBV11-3 CASSFPGSYEQYF
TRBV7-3 CASSLSVSRDSPLHF
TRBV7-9 CATRRGGVNEKLFF
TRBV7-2 CASSRGRGAYNEQFF
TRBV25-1 CASSPPGGTGGNTIYF
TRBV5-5 CASSLMQGRAFF
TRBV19 CASSRRDNEQFF
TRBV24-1 CATSDSFYEQYF
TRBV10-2 CASSESLWRVANTQYF
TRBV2 CASSIQGLTTYNSPLHF
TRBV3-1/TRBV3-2 CASSQTGGLETQYF
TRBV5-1 CASSLAVGAYTYGYTF
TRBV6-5 CASPGSGEAFF
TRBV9 CASSGSQGHEQFF
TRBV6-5 CASSYLRNGGELFF
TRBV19 CASSILPPGNTIYF
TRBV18 CASSPTGGATGELFF
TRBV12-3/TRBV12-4 CASSLFGNTEAFF
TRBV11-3 CASSLDIGRSARTDTQYF
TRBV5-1 CASRRYRGADTQYF
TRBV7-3 CASSLMSQNTEAFF
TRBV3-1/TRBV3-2 CAVWAWPEAFF
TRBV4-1 CASSQEVTTGPFLQPQHF
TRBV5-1 CASSRTLGPGGVVYGYTF
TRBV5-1 CASSWYSSPDNEQFF
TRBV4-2 CASSQWTSGNEQFF
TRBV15 CATSSGTGGAQPQHF
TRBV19 CASSIGLVGLKTQYF
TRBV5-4 CASSLGLAGGQETQYF
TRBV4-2 CASSQDFVTALRSYEQYF
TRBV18 CASSPSLGGGETQYF
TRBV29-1 CSASSGGSYNEQFF
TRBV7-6 CASSFGRQGTSPLHF
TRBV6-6 CASLRGQPYSGNTIYF
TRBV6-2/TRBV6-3 CASSTPGTSGRAGETQYF
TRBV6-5 CASTRDRGPGELFF
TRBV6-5 CASRDTGISNQPQHF